This TCR beta chain was sequenced in a study of beta chain features in type 1 diabetes. Findings of the study overall: Significant though moderate, a shortening of TCRB CDR3s appeared in all four CD4+ subsets of Type 1 diabetes patients.

The whole isolated RNA underwent reverse transcription, so sequencing captured expressed TCRB transcripts. Sequencing used immunoSEQ multiplex PCR; TCRdb keeps in-frame clones, though not all of them. The sample records almost 350,000 clones, around 9% being singletons. Notes on this clone: Antigen unknown.

V lost 1 base and J lost 3; bases outside the gene matches: 6. The CDR3 spans 15 residues. CDR1 and CDR2 from the germline V gene are MNHEY and SMNVEV (reference sequence). The specimen sequenced was central memory CD4+ T cells from blood. This TCR derives from a young man with type 1 diabetes. The genes are TRBV27 and TRBJ2-7; 7 nucleotides match TRBD2. In DNA, the CDR3 is TGTGCCAGCAGTTTATACGCTAGCGGTATCTACGAGCAGTACTTC. Its translation: CASSLYASGIYEQYF.